Below are 14 T cell receptor beta chains sequenced from a single sample in a study of cytomegalovirus exposure and HLA in healthy donors. The PCR ran on 60 Vbeta and 13 Jbeta primers. TCRdb's copy holds only in-frame clones and misses some; the assay was immunoSEQ multiplex PCR. The profile shows 99,000 or so clones, approximately 79% of them singletons. Material for sequencing was PBMCs. All receptors derive from a man aged 25 to 40 in good health and CMV-seropositive.

The CDR3 is CASSQEDRGRGKTEAFF. CDR3 coding DNA: TGCGCCAGCAGCCAAGAGGACAGGGGGCGCGGGAAGACTGAAGCTTTCTTT. The rearrangement joins TRBV4-1 to TRBJ1-1, with 11 bases fitting TRBD1. This CDR3 has 17 amino acids. From germline, CDR1 is MGHRA and CDR2 YSYEKL. Trimming took 0 bases from V and 5 from J; bases not matched to a gene: 8.

The chain links TRBV6-5 to TRBJ2-5, with TRBD2 matching over 14 bases. Germline V lookup: CDR1 MNHEY, CDR2 SVGAGI. V shed 10 bases, J shed 1 base, and the junction held 5 bases outside the gene matches. This CDR3 has 15 residues. This CDR3 is CATRLAGGVQETQYF. CDR3 nucleotide sequence: TGTGCCACTCGACTAGCGGGGGGGGTCCAAGAGACCCAGTACTTC.

The CDR3 reads CASSHRAGDTQYF. The CDR3 DNA reads as TGTGCCAGCAGCCACAGAGCAGGGGATACGCAGTATTTT. The chain links TRBV7-8 to TRBJ2-3, with D maybe TRBD1 (5 bases). CDR1 and CDR2 from the germline V gene are SGHVS and FQNEAQ. This CDR3 has 13 amino acids. Trimming removed 5 bases at V and 6 bases at J, with 12 bases between.

The CDR3 bases are TGTGCCAGCAGCTTAGGAGGGGGCGCAGGGCAATTGAACACTGAAGCTTTCTTT. Protein product: CASSLGGGAGQLNTEAFF. This sequence joins TRBV7-9 and TRBJ1-1, with TRBD1 matching 7 bases. The CDR3 has 18 amino acids. Germline assignment: CDR1 SEHNR and CDR2 FQNEAQ (reference sequence). V was pared by 1 base and J by 0 bases, with 11 bases of the junction left unmatched.

J is TRBJ2-5 and V is TRBV6-6, with TRBD2 matching 9 bases. The CDR3 runs 16 residues. Germline CDR1 reads MNHNY; CDR2 reads SVGAGI (reference sequence). The V and J ends lost 3 bases and 4 bases, in that order; junction bases with no gene match: 9. The CDR3 coding sequence is TGTGCCAGCAGTTATGCCGGCGGGGGGGCCAGAGAGACCCAGTACTTC. Amino acid sequence: CASSYAGGGARETQYF.

V is TRBV14 and J is TRBJ2-2; TRBD1 aligns across 8 bases. This CDR3 has 17 residues. J gave up 4 bases and V 0 bases, and 7 bases lay outside the gene matches. In germline, CDR1 is SGHDN, CDR2 FVKESK. CDR3 bases: TGTGCCAGCAGCCAAGAAGCAGGGGGCATCCGCACCGGGGAGCTGTTTTTT. It encodes CASSQEAGGIRTGELFF. Full variable domain (outside the CDR3, taken from reference TRBV14 and TRBJ2-2): EAGVTQFPSHSVIEKGQTVTLRCDPISGHDNLYWYRRVMGKEIKFLLHFVKESKQDESGMPNNRFLAERTGGTYSTLKVQPAELEDSGVYFCASSQEAGGIRTGELFFGEGSRLTVL.

The chain uses TRBV27 and TRBJ2-7; 7 positions agree with TRBD2. This CDR3 region has 15 residues. V shed 5 bases, J shed 0 bases, and the junction held 7 bases outside the gene matches. CDR1 is MNHEY, CDR2 SMNVEV, per germline (reference sequence). The chain's CDR3 is CASSLRGVSSYEQYF. The CDR3 nucleotides read TGTGCCAGCAGTCTCCGGGGGGTCAGCTCCTACGAGCAGTACTTC.

Details on this clone: The identical CDR3 is also encoded by other nucleotide sequences in the sample. J is TRBJ2-7 and V is TRBV7-8, with 9 bases aligning to TRBD2. The V gene's germline CDR1 is SGHVS and CDR2 FQNEAQ. This CDR3 comprises 14 residues. V gave up 4 bases and J gave up 2 bases; unmatched junction bases: 3. This CDR3 is CASSSLAGAYEQYF. The CDR3, as DNA: TGTGCCAGCAGCTCGTTAGCGGGGGCCTACGAGCAGTACTTC.

This rearrangement joins TRBV5-6 to TRBJ1-2; possible D gene TRBD1, 6 bases. CDR3 length equals 14 residues. Per the germline V gene, CDR1 is SGHDT and CDR2 is YYEEEE. Trimming shortened V by 4 bases and J by 7 bases, and 17 bases separated the two germline ends. In DNA form, the CDR3 reads TGTGCCAGCAGCCAGAGGGGGGGCGCAGCTGGCTACACCTTC. Protein sequence: CASSQRGGAAGYTF.

This chain connects TRBV2 to TRBJ2-3; 9 bases align to TRBD2. The germline gives CDR1 SNHLY, CDR2 FYNNEI. The CDR3 spans 15 residues. Trimming cost V 0 bases and J 6 bases; bases outside gene matches: 4. CDR3 residues: CASSEALTSGDTQYF. DNA of the CDR3: TGTGCCAGCAGTGAAGCGTTAACTAGCGGGGATACGCAGTATTTT.

This rearrangement joins TRBV6-5 to TRBJ1-1; perhaps TRBD1 as D (5 bases). The CDR3 extends over 14 amino acids. The V end was cut by 0 bases, the J end by 8 bases, with 13 bases between. Germline-derived CDR1 and CDR2 are MNHEY and SVGAGI. CDR3 nucleotides: TGTGCCAGCAGTTACTCCGCAGGGATCGGGGAAGCTTTCTTT. Protein: CASSYSAGIGEAFF.

The V and J genes are TRBV30 and TRBJ2-7, with 9 bases that match TRBD2. The V gene end was trimmed by 5 bases and the J gene end by 7 bases; junction bases not matched to a gene: 12. The CDR3 sequence is 14 residues long. Germline V gives CDR1 GTSNPN, CDR2 SVGIG (reference sequence). CDR3 sequence (DNA): TGTGCCTGGGCCCCTCGGGGTAGCGGGGGTGAGCAGTACTTC. Translating gives CAWAPRGSGGEQYF.

The rearrangement joins TRBV6-5 to TRBJ2-2, with 10 bases fitting TRBD2. In germline, CDR1 is MNHEY, CDR2 SVGAGI. The CDR3 consists of 15 residues. The ends lost 4 bases at V and 5 bases at J; junction bases unmatched: 4. The CDR3 nucleotides read TGTGCCAGCAGTTTTAGCGGGGGGAGGACCGGGGAGCTGTTTTTT. Protein product: CASSFSGGRTGELFF.

J is TRBJ2-3 and V is TRBV19; the match to TRBD2 covers 8 bases. Germline V gives CDR1 LNHDA, CDR2 SQIVND (reference sequence). V was pared by 1 base and J by 2 bases, with 5 bases of the junction left unmatched. This CDR3 region has 16 residues. In DNA form, the CDR3 reads TGTGCCAGTAGTATAGTCCCGGGGGGGACCACAGATACGCAGTATTTT. Residues: CASSIVPGGTTDTQYF. Variable domain in full (rest from reference TRBV19 and TRBJ2-3): DGGITQSPKYLFRKEGQNVTLSCEQNLNHDAMYWYRQDPGQGLRLIYYSQIVNDFQKGDIAEGYSVSREKKESFPLTVTSAQKNPTAFYLCASSIVPGGTTDTQYFGPGTRLTVL.